A single sample gave rise to the 9 T cell receptor beta chains below, sequenced in a study of CD8 T cells in ankylosing spondylitis. Via MiXCR, TCRdb re-called the 5' RACE reads, giving one row per CDR3 protein. In the table there are a few hundred thousand distinct CDR3 sequences, about 6.7% of which are singletons. Their specific antigens are unknown. Study results and caveats: It appeared that ankylosing spondylitis blood was characterized by a TCR beta motif of several highly homologous variants.

The sample comprised blood, either unsorted or a sorted T cell fraction (not recorded which). These TCRs come from a male donor with ankylosing spondylitis.

This clonotype was observed a handful of times. The V gene is TRBV15, the J gene TRBJ2-1; TRBD2 agrees at 9 bases. The CDR3 is 17 residues long. Germline assignment: CDR1 LNHNV and CDR2 YYDKDF (reference sequence). V lost 0 bases, J lost 7 bases, and 10 bases stayed unmatched. CDR3 sequence reads: CATSRDQWREGQNEQFF. The CDR3 region has the DNA TGTGCCACCAGCAGAGATCAATGGCGGGAGGGCCAAAATGAGCAGTTCTTC.

This clonotype showed up many times. The V gene is TRBV27, the J gene TRBJ2-1, with 15 bases matching TRBD2. There are 15 residues in the CDR3. Germline lookup yields CDR1 MNHEY and CDR2 SMNVEV (reference sequence). Trimming took 3 bases from V and 7 from J; bases not matched to a gene: 1. The CDR3 DNA follows: TGTGCCAGCAGTTTCGGGACTAGCGGGAGGAATGAGCAGTTCTTC. Translated: CASSFGTSGRNEQFF.

This clonotype was counted many times. CDR3 protein: CASSVGAYNEQFF. The CDR3 nucleotides are TGTGCCAGCAGCGTCGGGGCCTACAATGAGCAGTTCTTC. The V call is TRBV9, the J call TRBJ2-1; TRBD2 is a possible D gene (5 bases). The CDR3 consists of 13 residues. CDR1 and CDR2 (germline): SGDLS, YYNGEE. The ends were cut back, 2 bases at V and 2 bases at J, with 5 bases in the middle.

This clonotype has at least ten counts. The genes are TRBV2 and TRBJ1-6, with TRBD1 identical over 10 bases. The germline V gene has CDR1 SNHLY and CDR2 FYNNEI. Unmatched junction bases numbered 7, after V lost 7 bases and J lost 10 bases. CDR3 size: 14 residues. This chain's CDR3 is CASISGTGESPLHF. CDR3 DNA: TGTGCCAGCATTTCCGGGACAGGGGAGTCACCCCTCCACTTT.

The V gene is TRBV3-1, the J gene TRBJ2-4; the match to TRBD1 covers 8 bases. J lost 7 bases, V lost 1 base, and 0 bases had no gene match. The CDR3 has 13 residues. The germline CDR1 and CDR2 sequences are LGHDT and YNNKEL (reference sequence). The CDR3 nucleotides read TGTGCCAGCAGCCAAGGACAGGGGAACATTCAGTACTTC. Amino acids: CASSQGQGNIQYF. The full variable domain, rest sourced from reference TRBV3-1 and TRBJ2-4, is DTAVSQTPKYLVTQMGNDKSIKCEQNLGHDTMYWYKQDSKKFLKIMFSYNNKELIINETVPNRFSPKSPDKAHLNLHINSLELGDSAVYFCASSQGQGNIQYFGAGTRLSVL.

The sample holds many counts of this clonotype. The rearrangement joins TRBV27 to TRBJ1-2; possibly TRBD1 for D (6 bases). The CDR3 is 16 residues long. Germline loops: CDR1 MNHEY, CDR2 SMNVEV (reference sequence). The ends were cut back, 3 bases at V and 8 bases at J, with 22 bases in the middle. CDR3 nucleotide sequence: TGTGCCAGCAGTTTGAGGTCCCCAGGGGAACTCTACGGCTACACCTTC. Protein: CASSLRSPGELYGYTF.

This clonotype was seen many times. The chain recombines TRBV6-2 or TRBV6-3 with TRBJ1-1; D is undetermined. V was cut by 6 bases and J by 1 base, with 6 bases left in between. Per germline, CDR1 MNHEY and CDR2 SVGEGT. This CDR3 is 12 amino acids long. The CDR3 coding sequence is TGTGCCAGCAGGGCTGGGAACACTGAAGCTTTCTTT. This translates into CASRAGNTEAFF.

This clonotype was detected only a few times. This CDR3 is CASLNRDRSSYEQYF. The CDR3 DNA reads TGTGCCAGCTTAAACCGGGACAGGAGCTCCTACGAGCAGTACTTC. V gene TRBV6-1 combines with J gene TRBJ2-7; TRBD1 matches at 8 bases. The V segment lost 8 bases and the J segment 0 bases; nucleotides outside the gene matches: 9. The CDR3 sequence is 15 residues long. CDR1 MNHNS and CDR2 SASEGT come from the germline V gene.

This clonotype was seen a few times. This chain uses TRBV19 with TRBJ1-5; D is uncertain. Germline loops: CDR1 LNHDA, CDR2 SQIVND (reference sequence). V lost 1 base and J 2 bases, leaving 6 bases between the germline ends. CDR3 length: 14 residues. CDR3 loop: CASSIGEGNQPQHF. The CDR3 DNA reads TGTGCCAGTAGTATAGGGGAGGGCAATCAGCCCCAGCATTTT.